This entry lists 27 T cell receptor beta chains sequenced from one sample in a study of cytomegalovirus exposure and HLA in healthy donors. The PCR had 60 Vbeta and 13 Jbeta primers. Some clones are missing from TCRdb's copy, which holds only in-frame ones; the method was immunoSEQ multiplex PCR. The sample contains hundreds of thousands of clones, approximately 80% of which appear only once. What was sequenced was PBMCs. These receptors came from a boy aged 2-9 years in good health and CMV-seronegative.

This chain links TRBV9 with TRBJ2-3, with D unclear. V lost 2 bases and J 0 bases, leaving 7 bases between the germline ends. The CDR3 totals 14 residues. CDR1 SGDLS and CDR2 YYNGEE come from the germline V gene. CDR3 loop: CASSVRASTDTQYF. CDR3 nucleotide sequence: TGTGCCAGCAGCGTCCGCGCTAGCACAGATACGCAGTATTTT.

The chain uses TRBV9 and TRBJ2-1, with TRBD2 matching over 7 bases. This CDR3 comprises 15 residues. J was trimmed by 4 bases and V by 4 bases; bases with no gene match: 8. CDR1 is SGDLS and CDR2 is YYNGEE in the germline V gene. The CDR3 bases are TGTGCCAGCAGCAAGCGGGAACCCTCTTACAATGAGCAGTTCTTC. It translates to CASSKREPSYNEQFF. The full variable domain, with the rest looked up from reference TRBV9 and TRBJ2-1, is DSGVTQTPKHLITATGQRVTLRCSPRSGDLSVYWYQQSLDQGLQFLIQYYNGEERAKGNILERFSAQQFPDLHSELNLSSLELGDSALYFCASSKREPSYNEQFFGPGTRLTVL.

CDR3 protein: CASNPPPLPGDWQFF. CDR3 bases: TGTGCCAGCAACCCCCCACCCTTGCCCGGAGACTGGCAGTTCTTC. V usage is TRBV6-5 and J usage is TRBJ2-1; D is unresolved. V was clipped by 7 bases and J by 12 bases, with 25 bases between them. This CDR3 comprises 15 residues. Germline V lookup: CDR1 MNHEY, CDR2 SVGAGI.

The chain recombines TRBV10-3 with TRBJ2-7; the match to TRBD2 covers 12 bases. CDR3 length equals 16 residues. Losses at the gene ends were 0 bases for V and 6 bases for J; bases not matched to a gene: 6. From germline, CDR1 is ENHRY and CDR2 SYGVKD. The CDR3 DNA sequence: TGTGCCATCAGTGAGTCACTAGCGGGAGGTTCGGGCGAGCAGTACTTC. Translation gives CAISESLAGGSGEQYF.

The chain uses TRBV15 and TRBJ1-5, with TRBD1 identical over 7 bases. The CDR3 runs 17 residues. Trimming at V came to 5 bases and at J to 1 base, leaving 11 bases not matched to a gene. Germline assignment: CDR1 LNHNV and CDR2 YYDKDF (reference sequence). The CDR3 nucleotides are TGTGCCACCAGCCGAGGGGGCGGCCCCATAAGCAATCAGCCCCAGCATTTT. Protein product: CATSRGGGPISNQPQHF.

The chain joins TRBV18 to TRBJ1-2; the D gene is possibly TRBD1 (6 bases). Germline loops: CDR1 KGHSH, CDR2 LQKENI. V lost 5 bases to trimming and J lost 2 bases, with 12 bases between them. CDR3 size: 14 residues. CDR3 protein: CASSDQQGNYGYTF. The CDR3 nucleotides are TGTGCCAGCTCAGACCAACAGGGCAACTATGGCTACACCTTC. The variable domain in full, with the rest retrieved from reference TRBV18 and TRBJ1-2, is NAGVMQNPRHLVRRRGQEARLRCSPMKGHSHVYWYRQLPEEGLKFMVYLQKENIIDESGMPKERFSAEFPKEGPSILRIQQVVRGDSAAYFCASSDQQGNYGYTFGSGTRLTVV.

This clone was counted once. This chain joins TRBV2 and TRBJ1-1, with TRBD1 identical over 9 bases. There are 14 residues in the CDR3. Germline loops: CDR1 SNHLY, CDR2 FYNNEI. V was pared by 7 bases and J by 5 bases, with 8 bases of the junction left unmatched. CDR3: CASTPRQGGTEAFF. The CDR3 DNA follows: TGTGCCAGCACCCCGAGACAGGGGGGGACTGAAGCTTTCTTT.

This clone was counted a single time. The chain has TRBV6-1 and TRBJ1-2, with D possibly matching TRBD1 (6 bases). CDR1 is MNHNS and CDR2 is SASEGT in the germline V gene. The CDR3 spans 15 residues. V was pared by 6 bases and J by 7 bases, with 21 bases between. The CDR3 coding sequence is TGTGCCAGCAGCGCAGAGGAGGGGGGGCGCTGTGGCTACACCTTC. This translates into CASSAEEGGRCGYTF.

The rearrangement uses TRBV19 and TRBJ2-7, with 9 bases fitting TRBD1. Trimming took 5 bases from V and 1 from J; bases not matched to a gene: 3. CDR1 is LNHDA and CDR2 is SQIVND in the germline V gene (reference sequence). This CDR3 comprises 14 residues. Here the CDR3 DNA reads TGTGCCAGTAGTGAGGGGACAGGGTCCTACGAGCAGTACTTC. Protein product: CASSEGTGSYEQYF. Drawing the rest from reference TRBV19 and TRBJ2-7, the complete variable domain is DGGITQSPKYLFRKEGQNVTLSCEQNLNHDAMYWYRQDPGQGLRLIYYSQIVNDFQKGDIAEGYSVSREKKESFPLTVTSAQKNPTAFYLCASSEGTGSYEQYFGPGTRLTVT.

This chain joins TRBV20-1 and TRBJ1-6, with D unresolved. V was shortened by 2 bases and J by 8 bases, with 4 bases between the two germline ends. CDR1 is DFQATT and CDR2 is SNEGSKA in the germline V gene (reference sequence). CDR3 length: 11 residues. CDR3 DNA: TGCAGTGCTAGACGAGATTCACCCCTCCACTTT. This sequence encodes CSARRDSPLHF.

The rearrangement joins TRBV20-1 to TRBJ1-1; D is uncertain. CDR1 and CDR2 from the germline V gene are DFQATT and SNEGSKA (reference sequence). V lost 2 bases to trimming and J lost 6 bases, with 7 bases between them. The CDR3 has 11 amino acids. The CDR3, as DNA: TGCAGTGCTAGATCGGCGGCTGAAGCTTTCTTT. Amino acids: CSARSAAEAFF.

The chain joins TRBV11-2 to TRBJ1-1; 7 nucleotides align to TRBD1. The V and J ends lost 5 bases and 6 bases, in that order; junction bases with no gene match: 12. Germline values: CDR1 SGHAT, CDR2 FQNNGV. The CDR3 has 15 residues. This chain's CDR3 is CASSQLSTGYAEAFF. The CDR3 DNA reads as TGTGCCAGCAGCCAACTCTCGACAGGGTACGCTGAAGCTTTCTTT.

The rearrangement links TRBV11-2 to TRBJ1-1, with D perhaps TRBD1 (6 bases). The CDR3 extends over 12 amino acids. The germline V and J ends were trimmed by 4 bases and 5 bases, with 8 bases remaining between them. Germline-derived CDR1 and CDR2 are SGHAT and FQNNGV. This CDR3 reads CASSSRGTEAFF. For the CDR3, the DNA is TGTGCCAGCAGCTCCAGGGGAACTGAAGCTTTCTTT. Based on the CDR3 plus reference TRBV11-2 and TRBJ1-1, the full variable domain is EAGVAQSPRYKIIEKRQSVAFWCNPISGHATLYWYQQILGQGPKLLIQFQNNGVVDDSQLPKDRFSAERLKGVDSTLKIQPAKLEDSAVYLCASSSRGTEAFFGQGTRLTVV.

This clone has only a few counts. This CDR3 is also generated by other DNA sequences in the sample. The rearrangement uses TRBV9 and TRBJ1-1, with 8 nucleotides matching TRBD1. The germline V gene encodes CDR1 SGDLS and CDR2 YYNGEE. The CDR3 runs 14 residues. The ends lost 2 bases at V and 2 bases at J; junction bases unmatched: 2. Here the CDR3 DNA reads TGTGCCAGCAGCGTCACAGGGGGTAACACTGAAGCTTTCTTT. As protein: CASSVTGGNTEAFF.

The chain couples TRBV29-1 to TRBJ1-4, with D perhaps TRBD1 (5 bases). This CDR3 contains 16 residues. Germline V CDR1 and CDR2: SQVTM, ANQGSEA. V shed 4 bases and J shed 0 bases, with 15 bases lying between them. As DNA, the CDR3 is TGCAGCGTTGGGGGCAGAGGCCTTTCAACTAATGAAAAACTGTTTTTT. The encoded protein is CSVGGRGLSTNEKLFF.

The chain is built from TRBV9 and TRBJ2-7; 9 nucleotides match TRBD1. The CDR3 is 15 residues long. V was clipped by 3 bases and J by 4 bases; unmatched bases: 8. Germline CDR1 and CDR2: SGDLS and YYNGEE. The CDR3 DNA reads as TGTGCCAGCAGCGAGGGACAGGGAAGGGTTTACGAGCAGTACTTC. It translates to CASSEGQGRVYEQYF.

CDR3 DNA: TGTGCCAGCAGCTTACGGGGAACGAGCACAGATACGCAGTATTTT. This sequence encodes CASSLRGTSTDTQYF. The rearrangement uses TRBV11-2 and TRBJ2-3; tentatively, D is TRBD2 (5 bases). Germline V gives CDR1 SGHAT, CDR2 FQNNGV. This CDR3 spans 15 amino acids. V lost 2 bases to trimming and J lost 0 bases, with 9 bases between them.

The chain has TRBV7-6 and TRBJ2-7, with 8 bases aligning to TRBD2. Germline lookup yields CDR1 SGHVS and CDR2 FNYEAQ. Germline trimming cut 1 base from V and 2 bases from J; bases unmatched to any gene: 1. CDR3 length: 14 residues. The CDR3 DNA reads TGTGCCAGCAGCTTAGGCGGGGGGACCTACGAGCAGTACTTC. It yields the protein CASSLGGGTYEQYF.

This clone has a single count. The CDR3 region is CSARRTTQEQYF. DNA of the CDR3: TGCAGCGCCCGCCGGACAACTCAGGAGCAGTACTTC. The chain employs TRBV29-1 and TRBJ2-7; tentatively, D is TRBD1 (5 bases). CDR1 is SQVTM and CDR2 is ANQGSEA in the germline V gene. This CDR3 contains 12 residues. Between the trimmed V and J ends, which lost 7 bases and 7 bases, there was a span of 17 bases.

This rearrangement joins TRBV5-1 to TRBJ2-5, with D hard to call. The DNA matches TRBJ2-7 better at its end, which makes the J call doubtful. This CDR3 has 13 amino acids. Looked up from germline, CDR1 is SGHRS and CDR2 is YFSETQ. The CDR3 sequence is CASSLGGNYEQYF. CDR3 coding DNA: TGCGCCAGCAGCTTGGGTGGAAACTACGAGCAGTACTTC.

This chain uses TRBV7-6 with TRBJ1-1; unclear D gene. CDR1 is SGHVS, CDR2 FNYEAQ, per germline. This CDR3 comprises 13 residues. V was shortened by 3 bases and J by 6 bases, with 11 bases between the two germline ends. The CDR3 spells CASSLGGRSEAFF. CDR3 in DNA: TGTGCCAGCAGCTTGGGAGGGAGGTCTGAAGCTTTCTTT.

The CDR3 reads CASSPGTGAYEQYF. CDR3 DNA: TGTGCCAGCAGCCCCGGGACAGGTGCTTACGAGCAGTACTTC. V gene TRBV7-2 combines with J gene TRBJ2-7; 8 bases fit TRBD1. The germline gives CDR1 SGHTA, CDR2 FQGNSA. CDR3 length: 14 residues. V gave up 5 bases and J gave up 4 bases; unmatched junction bases: 7.

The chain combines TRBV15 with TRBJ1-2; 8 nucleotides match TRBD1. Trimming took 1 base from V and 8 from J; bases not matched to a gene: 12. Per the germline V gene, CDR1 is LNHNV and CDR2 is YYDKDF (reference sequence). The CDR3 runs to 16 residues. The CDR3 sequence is CATSRAGTGPYAGYTF. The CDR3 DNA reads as TGTGCCACCAGCAGAGCGGGGACAGGCCCTTATGCGGGCTACACCTTC.

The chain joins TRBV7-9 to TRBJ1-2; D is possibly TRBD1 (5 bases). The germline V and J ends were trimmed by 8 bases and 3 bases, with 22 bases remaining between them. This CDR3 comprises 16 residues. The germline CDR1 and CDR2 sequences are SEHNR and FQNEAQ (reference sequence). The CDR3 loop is CASPVQAISLDYGYTF. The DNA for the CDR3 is TGTGCCAGCCCTGTACAGGCGATCAGCCTCGACTATGGCTACACCTTC.

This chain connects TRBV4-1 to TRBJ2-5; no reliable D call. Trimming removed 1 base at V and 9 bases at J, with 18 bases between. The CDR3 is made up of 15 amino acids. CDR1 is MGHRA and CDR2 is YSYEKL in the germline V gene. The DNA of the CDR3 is TGCGCCAGCAGCCAAGGATTTGAGGAAAGGAAGGCCCAGTACTTC. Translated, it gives CASSQGFEERKAQYF.

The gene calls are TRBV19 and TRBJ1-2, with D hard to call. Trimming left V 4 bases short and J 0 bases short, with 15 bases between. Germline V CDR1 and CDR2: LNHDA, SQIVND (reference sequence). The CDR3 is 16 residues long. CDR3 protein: CASSSGLALANYGYTF. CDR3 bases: TGTGCCAGTAGTAGCGGACTAGCCCTTGCTAACTATGGCTACACCTTC. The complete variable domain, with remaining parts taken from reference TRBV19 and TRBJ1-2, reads DGGITQSPKYLFRKEGQNVTLSCEQNLNHDAMYWYRQDPGQGLRLIYYSQIVNDFQKGDIAEGYSVSREKKESFPLTVTSAQKNPTAFYLCASSSGLALANYGYTFGSGTRLTVV.

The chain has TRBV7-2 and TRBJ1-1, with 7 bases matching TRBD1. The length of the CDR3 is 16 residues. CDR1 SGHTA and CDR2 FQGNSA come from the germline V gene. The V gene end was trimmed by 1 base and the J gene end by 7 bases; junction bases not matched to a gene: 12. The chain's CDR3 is CASSLVGTDGADEAFF. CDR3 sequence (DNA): TGTGCCAGCAGCTTAGTGGGGACAGATGGAGCGGATGAAGCTTTCTTT.